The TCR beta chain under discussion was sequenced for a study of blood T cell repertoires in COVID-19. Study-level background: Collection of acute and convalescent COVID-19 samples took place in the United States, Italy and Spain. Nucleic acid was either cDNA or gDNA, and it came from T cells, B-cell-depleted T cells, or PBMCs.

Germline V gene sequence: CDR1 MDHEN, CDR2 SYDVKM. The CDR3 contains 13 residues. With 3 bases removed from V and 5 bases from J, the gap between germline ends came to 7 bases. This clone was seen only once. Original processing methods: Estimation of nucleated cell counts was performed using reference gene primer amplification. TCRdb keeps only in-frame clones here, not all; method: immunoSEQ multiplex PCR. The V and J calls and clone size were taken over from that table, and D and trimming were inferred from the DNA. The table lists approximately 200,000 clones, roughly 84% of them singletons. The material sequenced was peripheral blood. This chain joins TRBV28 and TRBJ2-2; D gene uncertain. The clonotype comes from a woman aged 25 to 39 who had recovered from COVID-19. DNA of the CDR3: TGTGCCAGCAGTTTGAGGCGGACCGGGGAGCTGTTTTTT. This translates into CASSLRRTGELFF.